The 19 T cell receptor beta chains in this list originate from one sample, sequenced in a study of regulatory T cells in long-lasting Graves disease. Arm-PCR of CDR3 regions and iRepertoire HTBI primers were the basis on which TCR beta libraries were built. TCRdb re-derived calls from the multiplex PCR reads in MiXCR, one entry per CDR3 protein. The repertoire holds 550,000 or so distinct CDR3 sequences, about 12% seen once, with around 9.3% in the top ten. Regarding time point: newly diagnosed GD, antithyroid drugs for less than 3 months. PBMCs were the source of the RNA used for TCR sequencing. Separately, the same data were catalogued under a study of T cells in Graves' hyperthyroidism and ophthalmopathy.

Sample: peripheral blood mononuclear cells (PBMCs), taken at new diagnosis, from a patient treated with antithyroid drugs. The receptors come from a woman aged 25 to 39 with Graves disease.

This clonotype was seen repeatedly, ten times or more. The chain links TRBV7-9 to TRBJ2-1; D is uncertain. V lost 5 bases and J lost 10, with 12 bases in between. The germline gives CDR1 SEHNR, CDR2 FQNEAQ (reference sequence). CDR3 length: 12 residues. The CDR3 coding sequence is TGTGCCAGCAGCAAACCCGGGTCAGAGCAGTTCTTC. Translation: CASSKPGSEQFF.

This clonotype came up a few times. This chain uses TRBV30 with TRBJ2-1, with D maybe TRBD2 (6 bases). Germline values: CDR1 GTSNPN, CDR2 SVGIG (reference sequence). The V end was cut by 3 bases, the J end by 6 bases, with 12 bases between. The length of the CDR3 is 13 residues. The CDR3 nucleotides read TGTGCCTGGAGCCTAGCGACATGCAATGAGCAGTTCTTC. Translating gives CAWSLATCNEQFF.

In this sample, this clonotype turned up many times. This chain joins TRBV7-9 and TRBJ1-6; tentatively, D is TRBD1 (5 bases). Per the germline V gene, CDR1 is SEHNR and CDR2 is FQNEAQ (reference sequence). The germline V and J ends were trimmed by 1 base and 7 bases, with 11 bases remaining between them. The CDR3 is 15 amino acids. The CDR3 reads CASSLVLGGNSPLHF. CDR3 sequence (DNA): TGTGCCAGCAGCTTAGTTCTGGGGGGAAATTCACCCCTCCACTTT.

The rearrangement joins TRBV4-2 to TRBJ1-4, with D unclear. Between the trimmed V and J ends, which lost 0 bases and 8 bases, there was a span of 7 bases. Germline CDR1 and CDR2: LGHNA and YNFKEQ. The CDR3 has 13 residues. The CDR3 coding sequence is TGTGCCAGCAGCCAAGAACCCCAGGAAAAACTGTTTTTT. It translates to CASSQEPQEKLFF.

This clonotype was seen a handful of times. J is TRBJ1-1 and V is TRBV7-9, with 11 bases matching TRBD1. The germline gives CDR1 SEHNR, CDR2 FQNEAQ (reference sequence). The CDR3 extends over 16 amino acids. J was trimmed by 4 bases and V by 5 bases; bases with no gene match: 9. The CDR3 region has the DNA TGTGCCAGCAGCCCCAGGACAGGGGGCATGAGCACTGAAGCTTTCTTT. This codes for CASSPRTGGMSTEAFF.

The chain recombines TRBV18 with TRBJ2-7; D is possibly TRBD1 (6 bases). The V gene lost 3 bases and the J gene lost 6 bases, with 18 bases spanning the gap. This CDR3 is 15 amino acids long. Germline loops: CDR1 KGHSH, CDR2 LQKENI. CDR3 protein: CASSPEPRGRGEQYF. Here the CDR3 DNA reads TGTGCCAGCTCACCCGAGCCCAGGGGACGGGGCGAGCAGTACTTC.

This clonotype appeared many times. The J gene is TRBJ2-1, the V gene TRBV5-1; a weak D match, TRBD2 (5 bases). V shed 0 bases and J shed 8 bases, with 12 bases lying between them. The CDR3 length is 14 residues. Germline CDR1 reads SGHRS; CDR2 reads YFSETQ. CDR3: CASSLGAGLDEQFF. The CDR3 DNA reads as TGCGCCAGCAGCTTGGGGGCGGGCCTCGATGAGCAGTTCTTC. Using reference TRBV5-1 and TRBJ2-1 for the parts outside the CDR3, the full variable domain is KAGVTQTPRYLIKTRGQQVTLSCSPISGHRSVSWYQQTPGQGLQFLFEYFSETQRNKGNFPGRFSGRQFSNSRSEMNVSTLELGDSALYLCASSLGAGLDEQFFGPGTRLTVL.

CDR3 coding DNA: TGTGCTAGTGGTTCGAATGCCGGGACAGGACGCACAGATACGCAGTATTTT. Its translation is CASGSNAGTGRTDTQYF. J is TRBJ2-3 and V is TRBV12-5, with TRBD1 matching 8 bases. The germline V gene has CDR1 LGHNT and CDR2 FRNRAP. Trimming cost V 4 bases and J 1 base; bases outside gene matches: 10. The CDR3 spans 17 residues.

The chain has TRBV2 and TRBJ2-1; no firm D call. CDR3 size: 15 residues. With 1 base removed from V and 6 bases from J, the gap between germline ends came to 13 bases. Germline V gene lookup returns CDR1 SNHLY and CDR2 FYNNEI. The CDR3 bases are TGTGCCAGCAGTGAAGGGTCGCTGTTAGGCAATGAGCAGTTCTTC. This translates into CASSEGSLLGNEQFF. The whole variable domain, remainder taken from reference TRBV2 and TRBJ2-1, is EPEVTQTPSHQVTQMGQEVILRCVPISNHLYFYWYRQILGQKVEFLVSFYNNEISEKSEIFDDQFSVERPDGSNFTLKIRSTKLEDSAMYFCASSEGSLLGNEQFFGPGTRLTVL.

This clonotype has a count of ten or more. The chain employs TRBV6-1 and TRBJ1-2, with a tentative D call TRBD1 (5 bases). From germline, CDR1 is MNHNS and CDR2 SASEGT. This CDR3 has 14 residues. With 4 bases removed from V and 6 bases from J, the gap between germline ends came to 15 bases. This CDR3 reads CASSVGRQGNGYTF. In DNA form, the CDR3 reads TGTGCCAGCAGTGTAGGGCGGCAGGGAAATGGCTACACCTTC.

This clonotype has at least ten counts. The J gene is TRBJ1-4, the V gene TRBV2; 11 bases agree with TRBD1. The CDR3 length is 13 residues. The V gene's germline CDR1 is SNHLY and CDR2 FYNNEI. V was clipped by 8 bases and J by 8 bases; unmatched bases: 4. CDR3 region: CASCGTGGEKLFF. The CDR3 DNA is TGTGCCAGCTGTGGGACAGGGGGGGAAAAACTGTTTTTT.

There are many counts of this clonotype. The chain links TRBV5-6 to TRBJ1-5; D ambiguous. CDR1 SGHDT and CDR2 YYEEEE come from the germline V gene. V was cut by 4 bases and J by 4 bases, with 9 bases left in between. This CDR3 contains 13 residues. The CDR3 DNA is TGTGCCAGCAGCAGGGCTTTAAATCAGCCCCAGCATTTT. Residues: CASSRALNQPQHF. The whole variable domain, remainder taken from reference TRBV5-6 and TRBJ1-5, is DAGVTQSPTHLIKTRGQQVTLRCSPKSGHDTVSWYQQALGQGPQFIFQYYEEEERQRGNFPDRFSGHQFPNYSSELNVNALLLGDSALYLCASSRALNQPQHFGDGTRLSIL.

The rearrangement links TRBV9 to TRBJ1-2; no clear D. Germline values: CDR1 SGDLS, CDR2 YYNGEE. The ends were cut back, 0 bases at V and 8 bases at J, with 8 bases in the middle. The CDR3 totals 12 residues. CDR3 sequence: CASSVDAEGYTF. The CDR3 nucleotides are TGTGCCAGCAGCGTAGATGCGGAAGGCTACACCTTC.

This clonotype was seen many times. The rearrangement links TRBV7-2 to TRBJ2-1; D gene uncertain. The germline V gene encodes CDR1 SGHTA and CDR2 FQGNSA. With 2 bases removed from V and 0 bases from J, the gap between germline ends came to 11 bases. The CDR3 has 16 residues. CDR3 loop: CASSLLPRSSYNEQFF. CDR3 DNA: TGTGCCAGCAGCTTATTGCCGCGAAGCTCCTACAATGAGCAGTTCTTC.

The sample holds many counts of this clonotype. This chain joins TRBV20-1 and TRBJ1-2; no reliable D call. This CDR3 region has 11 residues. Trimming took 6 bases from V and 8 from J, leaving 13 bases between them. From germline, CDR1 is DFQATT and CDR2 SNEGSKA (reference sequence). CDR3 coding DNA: TGCAGTGCAGGGCACACGCGGGGCTACACCTTC. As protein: CSAGHTRGYTF.

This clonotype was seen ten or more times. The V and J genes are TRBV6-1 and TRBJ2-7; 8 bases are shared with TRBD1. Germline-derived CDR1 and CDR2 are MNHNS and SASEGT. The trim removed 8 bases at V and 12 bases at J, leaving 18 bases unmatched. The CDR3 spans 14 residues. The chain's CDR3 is CASHHAGGEVSRYF. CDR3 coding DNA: TGTGCCAGCCACCATGCAGGGGGCGAGGTCTCGCGGTACTTC.

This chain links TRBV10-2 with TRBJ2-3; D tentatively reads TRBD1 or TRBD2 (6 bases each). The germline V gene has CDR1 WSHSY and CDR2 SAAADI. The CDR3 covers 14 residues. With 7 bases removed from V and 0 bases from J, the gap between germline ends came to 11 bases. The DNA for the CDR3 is TGCGCCAGCAAATGGGGGGCCAGCACAGATACGCAGTATTTT. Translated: CASKWGASTDTQYF.

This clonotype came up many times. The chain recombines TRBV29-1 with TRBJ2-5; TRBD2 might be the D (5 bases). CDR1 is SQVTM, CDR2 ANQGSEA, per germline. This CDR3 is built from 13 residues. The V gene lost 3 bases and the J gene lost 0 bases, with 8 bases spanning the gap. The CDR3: CSVDPGYQETQYF. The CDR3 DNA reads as TGCAGCGTTGACCCGGGGTACCAAGAGACCCAGTACTTC.

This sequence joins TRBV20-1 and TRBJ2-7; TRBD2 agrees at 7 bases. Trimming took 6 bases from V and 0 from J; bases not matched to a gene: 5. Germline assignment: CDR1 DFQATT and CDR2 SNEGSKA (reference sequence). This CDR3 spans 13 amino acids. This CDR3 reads CSALADNSYEQYF. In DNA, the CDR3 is TGCAGTGCCCTAGCGGATAACTCCTACGAGCAGTACTTC.